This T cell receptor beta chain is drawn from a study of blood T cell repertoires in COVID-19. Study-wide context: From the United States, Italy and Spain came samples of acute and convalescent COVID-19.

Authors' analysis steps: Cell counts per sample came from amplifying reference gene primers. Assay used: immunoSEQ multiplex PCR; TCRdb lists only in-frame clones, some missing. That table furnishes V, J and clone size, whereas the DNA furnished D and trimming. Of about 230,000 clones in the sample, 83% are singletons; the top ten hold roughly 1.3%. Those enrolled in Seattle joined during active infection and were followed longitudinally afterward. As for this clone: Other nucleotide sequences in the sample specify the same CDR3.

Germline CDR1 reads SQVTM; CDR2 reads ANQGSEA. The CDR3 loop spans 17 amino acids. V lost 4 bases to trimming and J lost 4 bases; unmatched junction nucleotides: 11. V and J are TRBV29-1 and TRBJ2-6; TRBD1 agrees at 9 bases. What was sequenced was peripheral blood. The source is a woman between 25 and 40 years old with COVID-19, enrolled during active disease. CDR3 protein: CSVGGPGQGSGANVLTF. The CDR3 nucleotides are TGCAGCGTTGGGGGGCCGGGACAGGGTAGCGGGGCCAACGTCCTGACTTTC.